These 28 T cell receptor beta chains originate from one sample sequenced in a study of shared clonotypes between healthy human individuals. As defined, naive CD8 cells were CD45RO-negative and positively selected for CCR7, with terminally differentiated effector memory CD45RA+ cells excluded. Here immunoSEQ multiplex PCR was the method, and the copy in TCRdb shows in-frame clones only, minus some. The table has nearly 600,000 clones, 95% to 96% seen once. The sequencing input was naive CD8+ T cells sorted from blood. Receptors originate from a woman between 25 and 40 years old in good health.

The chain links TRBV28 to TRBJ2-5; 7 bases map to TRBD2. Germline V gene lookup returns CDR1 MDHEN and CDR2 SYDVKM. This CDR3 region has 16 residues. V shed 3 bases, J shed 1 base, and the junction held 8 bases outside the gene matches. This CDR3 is CASSFALAELQETQYF. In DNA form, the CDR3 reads TGTGCCAGCAGTTTTGCTCTAGCGGAACTCCAAGAGACCCAGTACTTC.

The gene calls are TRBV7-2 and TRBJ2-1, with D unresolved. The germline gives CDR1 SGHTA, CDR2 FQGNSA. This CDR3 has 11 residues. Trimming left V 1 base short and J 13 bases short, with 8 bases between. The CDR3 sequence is CASSLVGRQFF. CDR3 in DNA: TGTGCCAGCAGCTTAGTGGGCCGTCAGTTCTTC.

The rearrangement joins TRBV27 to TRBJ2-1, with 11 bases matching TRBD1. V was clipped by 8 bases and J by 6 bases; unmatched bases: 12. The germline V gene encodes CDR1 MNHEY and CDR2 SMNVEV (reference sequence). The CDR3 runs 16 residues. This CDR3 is CASEPLGDRGANEQFF. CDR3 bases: TGTGCCAGCGAACCCTTAGGGGACAGGGGGGCCAATGAGCAGTTCTTC.

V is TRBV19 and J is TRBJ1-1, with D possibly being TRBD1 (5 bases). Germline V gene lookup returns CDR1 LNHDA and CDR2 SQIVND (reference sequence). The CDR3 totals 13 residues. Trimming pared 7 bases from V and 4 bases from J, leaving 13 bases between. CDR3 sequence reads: CASTSGYGTEAFF. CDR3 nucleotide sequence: TGTGCCAGTACCTCAGGGTACGGCACTGAAGCTTTCTTT.

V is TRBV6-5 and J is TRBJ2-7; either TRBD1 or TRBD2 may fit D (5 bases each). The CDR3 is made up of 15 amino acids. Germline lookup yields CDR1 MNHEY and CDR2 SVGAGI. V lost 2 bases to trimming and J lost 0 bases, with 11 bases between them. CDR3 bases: TGTGCCAGCAGTTACGCCCCCGGGGCCTCCTACGAGCAGTACTTC. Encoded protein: CASSYAPGASYEQYF.

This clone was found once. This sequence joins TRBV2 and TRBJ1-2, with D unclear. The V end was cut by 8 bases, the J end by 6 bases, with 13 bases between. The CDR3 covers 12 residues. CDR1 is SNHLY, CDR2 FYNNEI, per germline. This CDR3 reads CASHLGGDGYTF. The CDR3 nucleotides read TGTGCCAGCCACTTGGGCGGCGATGGCTACACCTTC.

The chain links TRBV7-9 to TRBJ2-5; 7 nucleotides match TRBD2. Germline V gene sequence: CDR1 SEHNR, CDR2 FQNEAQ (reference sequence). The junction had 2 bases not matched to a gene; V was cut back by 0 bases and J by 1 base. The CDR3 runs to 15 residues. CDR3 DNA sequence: TGTGCCAGCAGCTTAGCGGGAGGGGCCCAAGAGACCCAGTACTTC. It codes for CASSLAGGAQETQYF.

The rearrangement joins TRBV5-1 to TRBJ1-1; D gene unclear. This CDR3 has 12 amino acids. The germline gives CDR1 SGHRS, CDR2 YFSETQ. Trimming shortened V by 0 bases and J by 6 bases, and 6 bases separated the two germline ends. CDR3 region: CASSLGGPEAFF. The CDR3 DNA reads TGCGCCAGCAGCTTGGGAGGTCCTGAAGCTTTCTTT.

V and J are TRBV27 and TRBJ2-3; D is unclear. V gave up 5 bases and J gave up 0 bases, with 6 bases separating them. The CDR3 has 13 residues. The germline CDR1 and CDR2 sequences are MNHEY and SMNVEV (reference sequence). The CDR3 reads CASSPISTDTQYF. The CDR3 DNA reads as TGTGCCAGCAGTCCCATTAGCACAGATACGCAGTATTTT.

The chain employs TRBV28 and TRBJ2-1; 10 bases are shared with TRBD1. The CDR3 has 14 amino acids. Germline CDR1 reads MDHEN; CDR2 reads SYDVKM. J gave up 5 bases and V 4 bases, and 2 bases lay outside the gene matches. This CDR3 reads CASSWGTGDNEQFF. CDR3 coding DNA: TGTGCCAGCAGTTGGGGGACAGGGGACAATGAGCAGTTCTTC.

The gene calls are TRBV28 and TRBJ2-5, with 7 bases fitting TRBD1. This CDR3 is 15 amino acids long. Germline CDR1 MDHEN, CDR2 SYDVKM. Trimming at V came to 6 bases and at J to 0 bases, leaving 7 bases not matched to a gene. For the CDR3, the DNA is TGTGCCAGCAGCCTACAGGGGTGGAACCAAGAGACCCAGTACTTC. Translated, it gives CASSLQGWNQETQYF.

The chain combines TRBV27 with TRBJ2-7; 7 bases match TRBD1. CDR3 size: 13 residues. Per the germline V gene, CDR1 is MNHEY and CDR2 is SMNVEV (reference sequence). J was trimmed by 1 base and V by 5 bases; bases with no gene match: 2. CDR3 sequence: CASSGQASYEQYF. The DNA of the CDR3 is TGTGCCAGCAGTGGACAGGCTTCCTACGAGCAGTACTTC.

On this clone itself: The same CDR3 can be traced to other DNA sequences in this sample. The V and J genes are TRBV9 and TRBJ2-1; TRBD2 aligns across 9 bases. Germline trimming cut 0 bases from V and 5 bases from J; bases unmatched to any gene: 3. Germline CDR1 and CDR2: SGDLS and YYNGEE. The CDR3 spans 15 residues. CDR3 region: CASSVEAGGHNEQFF. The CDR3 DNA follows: TGTGCCAGCAGCGTAGAGGCGGGAGGGCACAATGAGCAGTTCTTC.

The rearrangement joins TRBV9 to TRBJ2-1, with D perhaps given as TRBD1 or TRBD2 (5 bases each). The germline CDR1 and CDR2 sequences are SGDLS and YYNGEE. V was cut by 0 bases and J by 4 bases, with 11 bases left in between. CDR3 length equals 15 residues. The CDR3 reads CASSVDGTDYNEQFF. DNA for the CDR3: TGTGCCAGCAGCGTAGACGGGACGGATTACAATGAGCAGTTCTTC.

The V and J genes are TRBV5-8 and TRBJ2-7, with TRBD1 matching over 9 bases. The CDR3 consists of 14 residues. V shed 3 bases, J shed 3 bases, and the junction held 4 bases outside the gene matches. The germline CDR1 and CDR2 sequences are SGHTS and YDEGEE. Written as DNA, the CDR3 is TGTGCCAGCAGCTCGGGACAGGGCCTCTACGAGCAGTACTTC. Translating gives CASSSGQGLYEQYF.

CDR3 in amino acids: CASSSRYPTGRVYNEQFF. CDR3 bases: TGCGCCAGCAGCTCACGTTACCCTACTGGGAGAGTCTACAATGAGCAGTTCTTC. V is TRBV5-1 and J is TRBJ2-1, with D tentatively TRBD2 (5 bases). This CDR3 has 18 amino acids. Deletions cut 3 bases from V and 3 bases from J, with 22 bases between. CDR1 is SGHRS, CDR2 YFSETQ, per germline. The full variable domain, with the rest looked up from reference TRBV5-1 and TRBJ2-1, is KAGVTQTPRYLIKTRGQQVTLSCSPISGHRSVSWYQQTPGQGLQFLFEYFSETQRNKGNFPGRFSGRQFSNSRSEMNVSTLELGDSALYLCASSSRYPTGRVYNEQFFGPGTRLTVL.

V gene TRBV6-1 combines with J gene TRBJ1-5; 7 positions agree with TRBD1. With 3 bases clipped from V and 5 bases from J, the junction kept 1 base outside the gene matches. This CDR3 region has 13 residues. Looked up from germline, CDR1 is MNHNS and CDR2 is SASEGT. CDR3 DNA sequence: TGTGCCAGCAGTGACAGGGGGTATCAGCCCCAGCATTTT. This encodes CASSDRGYQPQHF.

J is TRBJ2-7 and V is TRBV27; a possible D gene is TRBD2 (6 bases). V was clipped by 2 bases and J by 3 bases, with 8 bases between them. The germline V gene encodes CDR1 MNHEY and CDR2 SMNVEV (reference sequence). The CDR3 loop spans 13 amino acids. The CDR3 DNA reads TGTGCCAGCAGTTTAGGAGGGTTCTACGAGCAGTACTTC. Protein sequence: CASSLGGFYEQYF.

The chain's CDR3 is CASRSVKGAETQYF. In DNA form, the CDR3 reads TGTGCCAGCAGATCAGTTAAGGGGGCAGAGACCCAGTACTTC. This chain uses TRBV27 with TRBJ2-5; the match to TRBD1 covers 7 bases. This CDR3 has 14 residues. The germline V gene encodes CDR1 MNHEY and CDR2 SMNVEV (reference sequence). Losses at the gene ends were 6 bases for V and 4 bases for J; bases not matched to a gene: 8.

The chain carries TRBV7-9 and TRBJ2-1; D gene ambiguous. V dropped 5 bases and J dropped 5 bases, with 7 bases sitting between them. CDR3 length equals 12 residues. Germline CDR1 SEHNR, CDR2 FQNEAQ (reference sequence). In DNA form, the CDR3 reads TGTGCCAGCAGCGTAGGGAACAATGAGCAGTTCTTC. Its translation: CASSVGNNEQFF.

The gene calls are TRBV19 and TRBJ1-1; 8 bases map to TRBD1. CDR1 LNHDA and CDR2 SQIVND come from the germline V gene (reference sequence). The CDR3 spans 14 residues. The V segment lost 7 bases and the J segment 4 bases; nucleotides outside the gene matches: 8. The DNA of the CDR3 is TGTGCCAGTAATTGGCGACAGGGGATCACTGAAGCTTTCTTT. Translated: CASNWRQGITEAFF.

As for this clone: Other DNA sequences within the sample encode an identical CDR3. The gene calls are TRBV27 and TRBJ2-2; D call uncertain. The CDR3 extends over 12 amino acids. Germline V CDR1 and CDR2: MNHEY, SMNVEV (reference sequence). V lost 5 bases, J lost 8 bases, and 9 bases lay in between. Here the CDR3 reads CASSPRAGELFF. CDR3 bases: TGTGCCAGCAGTCCCCGGGCAGGGGAGCTGTTTTTT.

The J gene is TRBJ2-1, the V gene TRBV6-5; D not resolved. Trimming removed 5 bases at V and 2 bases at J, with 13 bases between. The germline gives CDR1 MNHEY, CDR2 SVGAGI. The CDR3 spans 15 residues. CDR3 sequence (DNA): TGTGCCAGCAGTGGGTCGTTGGCCCCCTACAATGAGCAGTTCTTC. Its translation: CASSGSLAPYNEQFF.

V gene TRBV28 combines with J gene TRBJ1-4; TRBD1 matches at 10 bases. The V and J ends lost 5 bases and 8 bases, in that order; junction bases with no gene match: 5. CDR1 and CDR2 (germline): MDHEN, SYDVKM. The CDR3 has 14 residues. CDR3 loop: CASSIDRGQEKLFF. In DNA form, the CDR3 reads TGTGCCAGCAGTATAGACAGGGGGCAAGAAAAACTGTTTTTT.

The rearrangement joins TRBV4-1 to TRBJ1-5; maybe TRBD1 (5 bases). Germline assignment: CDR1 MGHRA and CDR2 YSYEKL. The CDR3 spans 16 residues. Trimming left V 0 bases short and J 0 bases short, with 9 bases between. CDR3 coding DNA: TGCGCCAGCAGCCAAGAGTCAGGGATTAGCAATCAGCCCCAGCATTTT. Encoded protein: CASSQESGISNQPQHF.

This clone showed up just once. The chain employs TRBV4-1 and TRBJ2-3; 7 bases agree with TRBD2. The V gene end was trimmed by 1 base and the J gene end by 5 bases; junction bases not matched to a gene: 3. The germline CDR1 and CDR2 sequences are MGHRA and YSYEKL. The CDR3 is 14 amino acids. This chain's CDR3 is CASSQVAGEDTQYF. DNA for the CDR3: TGCGCCAGCAGCCAAGTTGCGGGAGAAGATACGCAGTATTTT.

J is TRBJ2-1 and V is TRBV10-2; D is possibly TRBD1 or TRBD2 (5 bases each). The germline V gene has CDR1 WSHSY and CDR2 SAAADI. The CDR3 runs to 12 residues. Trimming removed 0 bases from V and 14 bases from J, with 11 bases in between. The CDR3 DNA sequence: TGCGCCAGCAGTGAGTCGGGGAGAGGGGAGTTCTTC. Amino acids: CASSESGRGEFF.

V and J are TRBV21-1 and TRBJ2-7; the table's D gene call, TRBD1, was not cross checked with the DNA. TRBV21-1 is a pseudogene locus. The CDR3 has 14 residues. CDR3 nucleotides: TGTGCCAGCAGCAAGTTCAGGACATCGTACGAGCAGTACTTC. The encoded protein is CASSKFRTSYEQYF.